These T cell receptor beta chains were read from a single sample in a study of control samples from healthy donors and cancer patients. This table comes from immunoSEQ multiplex PCR, and its TCRdb copy is limited to in-frame clones, with some not included. The repertoire holds 50,000 or so clones, with 80% as singletons. Sequencing was carried out using blood. Receptors originate from a man between 65 and 85 years old in good health. Each CDR3 is given with its conserved first and last residue. A D gene is named only where the DNA matches it firmly. The size field is filled for only some rows; it gives once, few, many or a size class.

TRBJ2-2,TRBD2,TRBV2,-,TGTGCCAGCATGCCGGGACTAGCGGGAGGGGGAACCGGGGAGCTGTTTTTT,CASMPGLAGGGTGELFF
TRBJ2-3,-,TRBV4-2,few,TGTGCCAGCAGCCAAGGGGCTCAGGGCACAGATACGCAGTATTTT,CASSQGAQGTDTQYF
TRBJ1-1,-,TRBV30,-,TGTGCCCGCCTGATACGGGGCAGTCGAGGCACTGAAGCTTTCTTT,CARLIRGSRGTEAFF
TRBJ1-2,TRBD1,TRBV28,-,TGTGCCAGCACCCTAACAGGGGAACGCTATGGCTACACCTTC,CASTLTGERYGYTF
TRBJ2-6,-,TRBV6-2/TRBV6-3,once,TGTGCCAGCAGCTCCACCGTCGGGGGCTCTGGGGCCAACGTCCTGACTTTC,CASSSTVGGSGANVLTF
TRBJ1-2,TRBD1,TRBV5-1,few,TGCGCCAGCAAAGCGACAGGGTTGTTATCGTTATACTATGGCTACACCTTC,CASKATGLLSLYYGYTF
TRBJ2-7,TRBD2,TRBV6-6,-,TGTGCCAGCAGCCAACGACTAGCGGGAGTTAACGAGCAGTACTTC,CASSQRLAGVNEQYF
TRBJ1-2,-,TRBV7-9,-,TGTGCCAGCAGCTTAGGGCAGCCTTATGGCTACACCTTC,CASSLGQPYGYTF
TRBJ2-7,TRBD1,TRBV4-2,-,TGTGCCAGCAGCCGGACAGGGCAGGGGGAGCAGTACTTC,CASSRTGQGEQYF
TRBJ2-7,-,TRBV19,-,TGTGCCAGTAGTGTTGGTGGCGCCTACTACGAGCAGTACTTC,CASSVGGAYYEQYF
TRBJ1-4,-,TRBV27,-,TGTGCCAGCAGTTCTGTTAGAACTAATGAAAAACTGTTTTTT,CASSSVRTNEKLFF
TRBJ2-1,TRBD2,TRBV18,-,TGTGCCAGCTCACCACCGCGCGGTAGCGGGGGGCAGTACAATGAGCAGTTCTTC,CASSPPRGSGGQYNEQFF
TRBJ1-2,-,TRBV4-1,-,TGCGCCAGCAGCCCGACCCCAGGGTTGGGCACTAGGGGCTACACCTTC,CASSPTPGLGTRGYTF
TRBJ1-3,-,TRBV5-4,-,TGTGCCAGCAGCTTGGGGAGGGGCACGGGTGGAAACACCATATATTTT,CASSLGRGTGGNTIYF
TRBJ2-5,-,TRBV30,-,TGTGCCTGGAGTCAAAGGGGAGGGGGAGAGACCCAGTACTTC,CAWSQRGGGETQYF
TRBJ1-2,-,TRBV4-2,-,TGTGCCAGCAGCCAACACCCGCAGGTTAACTATGGCTACACCTTC,CASSQHPQVNYGYTF
TRBJ2-1,-,TRBV7-2,-,TGTGCCAGCAGCTTATCGCGGTACAATGAGCAGTTCTTC,CASSLSRYNEQFF
TRBJ2-3,-,TRBV10-1,-,TGCGCCAGCAGTGATGGGGGTCCGGGCACAGATACGCAGTATTTT,CASSDGGPGTDTQYF